This T cell receptor (beta chain) is drawn from a study of somatic mutations in cytotoxic T cells in rheumatoid arthritis. Study overall: T-cell populations stained with V beta antibodies were in some cases flow-sorted at nearly 100% purity, including V beta1+ cells that were sequenced for TCRB.

Blood donors, with a median age of about 57 years (range about 21-75) and 55% to 60% female, made up the healthy control group. Clones were read by immunoSEQ multiplex PCR, and TCRdb kept only the in-frame ones, dropping some. The repertoire includes 19,000 or so clones, 85% to 90% of them detected once, and about 15% sits in the top ten. Points from the study as a whole: Among rheumatoid arthritis patients, TRBV07 appeared slightly underrepresented, and this finding was left without any adjustment for multiple comparisons. Between rheumatoid arthritis patients and age-matched healthy controls, CD8+ T-cell clonality showed no significant difference.

With respect to this clone: What it recognizes is unknown.

CDR1 is SGHAT and CDR2 is FQNNGV in the germline V gene. The CDR3 contains 14 residues. Trimming cost V 5 bases and J 7 bases, with 15 bases left between them. The sequence was obtained from a middle-aged man in good health. The sample comprised CD8+ T cells sorted from blood. V gene TRBV11-2 combines with J gene TRBJ2-4, with D possibly being TRBD2 (6 bases). The CDR3 nucleotides read TGTGCCAGCAGCCCGGAGGGCTCTTGGAACATTCAGTACTTC. Amino acid sequence: CASSPEGSWNIQYF. Combining the CDR3 with reference TRBV11-2 and TRBJ2-4 gives the whole variable domain EAGVAQSPRYKIIEKRQSVAFWCNPISGHATLYWYQQILGQGPKLLIQFQNNGVVDDSQLPKDRFSAERLKGVDSTLKIQPAKLEDSAVYLCASSPEGSWNIQYFGAGTRLSVL.